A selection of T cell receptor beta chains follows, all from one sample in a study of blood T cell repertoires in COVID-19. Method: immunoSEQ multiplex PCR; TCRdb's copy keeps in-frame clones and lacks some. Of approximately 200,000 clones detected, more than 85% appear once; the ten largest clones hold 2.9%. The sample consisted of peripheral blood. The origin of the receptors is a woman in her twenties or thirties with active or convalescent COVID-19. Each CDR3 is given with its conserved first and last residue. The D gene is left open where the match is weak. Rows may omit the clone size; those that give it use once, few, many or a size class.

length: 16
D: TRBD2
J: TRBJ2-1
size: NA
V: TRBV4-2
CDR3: CASSQVGGGGYNEQFF
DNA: TGTGCCAGCAGCCAAGTTGGCGGGGGAGGGTACAATGAGCAGTTCTTC

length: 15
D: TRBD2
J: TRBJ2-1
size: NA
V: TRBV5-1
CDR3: CASSQLSGNHNEQFF
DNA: TGCGCCAGCAGCCAACTCAGCGGGAACCACAATGAGCAGTTCTTC

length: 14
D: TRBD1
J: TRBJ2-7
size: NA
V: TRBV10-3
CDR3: CAISERDRGYEQYF
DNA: TGTGCCATCAGTGAACGGGACAGGGGGTACGAGCAGTACTTC

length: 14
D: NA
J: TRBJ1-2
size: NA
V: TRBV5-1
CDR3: CASSRGTLNYGYTF
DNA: TGCGCCAGCAGCCGAGGGACACTTAACTATGGCTACACCTTC

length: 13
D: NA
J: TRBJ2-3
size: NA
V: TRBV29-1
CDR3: CSGLRGGTDTQYF
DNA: TGCAGCGGACTCAGGGGGGGCACAGATACGCAGTATTTT

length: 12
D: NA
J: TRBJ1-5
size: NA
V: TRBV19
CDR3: CASNRGNQPQHF
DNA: TGTGCCAGTAACAGGGGCAATCAGCCCCAGCATTTT

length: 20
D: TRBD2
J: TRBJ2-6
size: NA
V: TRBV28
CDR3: CASRTGTSGRARAGANVLTF
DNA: TGTGCCAGCAGGACCGGGACTAGCGGGAGGGCCCGGGCTGGGGCCAACGTCCTGACTTTC

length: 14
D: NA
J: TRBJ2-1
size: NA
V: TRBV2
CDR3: CASRATEIGNEQFF
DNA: TGTGCCAGCAGGGCTACTGAGATCGGGAATGAGCAGTTCTTC

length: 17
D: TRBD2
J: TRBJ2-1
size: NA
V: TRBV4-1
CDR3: CASSQFPGLADYNEQFF
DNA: TGCGCCAGCAGCCAATTTCCGGGACTAGCGGACTACAATGAGCAGTTCTTC

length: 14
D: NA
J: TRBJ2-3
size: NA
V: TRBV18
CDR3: CASSQTGGTDTQYF
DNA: TGTGCCAGCTCACAGACAGGAGGCACAGATACGCAGTATTTT

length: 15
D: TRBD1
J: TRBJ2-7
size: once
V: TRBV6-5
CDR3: CASSYRTGTLYEQYF
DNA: TGTGCCAGCAGTTACCGGACAGGGACCCTCTACGAGCAGTACTTC

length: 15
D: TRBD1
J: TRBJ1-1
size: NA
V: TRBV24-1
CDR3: CATSDPGQENTEAFF
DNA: TGTGCCACCAGTGATCCAGGACAGGAGAACACTGAAGCTTTCTTT

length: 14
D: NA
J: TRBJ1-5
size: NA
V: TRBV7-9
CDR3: CASSLGQPNQPQHF
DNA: TGTGCCAGCAGCTTAGGACAGCCCAATCAGCCCCAGCATTTT

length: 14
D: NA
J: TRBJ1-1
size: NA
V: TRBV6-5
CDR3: CASSPGLMNTEAFF
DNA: TGTGCCAGCAGCCCGGGGTTGATGAACACTGAAGCTTTCTTT

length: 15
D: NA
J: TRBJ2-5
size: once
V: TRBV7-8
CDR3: CASSLMGASQETQYF
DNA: TGTGCCAGCAGCCTAATGGGGGCTAGCCAAGAGACCCAGTACTTC

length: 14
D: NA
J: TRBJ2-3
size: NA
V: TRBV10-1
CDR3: CASSDTASTDTQYF
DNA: TGCGCCAGCAGTGATACAGCTAGCACAGATACGCAGTATTTT

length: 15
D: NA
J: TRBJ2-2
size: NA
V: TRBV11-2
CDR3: CASSLDSGSTGELFF
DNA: TGTGCCAGCAGCTTAGATTCGGGATCAACCGGGGAGCTGTTTTTT

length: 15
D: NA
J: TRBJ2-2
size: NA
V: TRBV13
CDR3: CASSLGLVNTGELFF
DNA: TGTGCCAGCAGCTTAGGACTAGTTAACACCGGGGAGCTGTTTTTT

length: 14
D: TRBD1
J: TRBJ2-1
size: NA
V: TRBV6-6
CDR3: CASRRTGGYNEQFF
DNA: TGTGCCAGCAGACGGACAGGGGGCTACAATGAGCAGTTCTTC

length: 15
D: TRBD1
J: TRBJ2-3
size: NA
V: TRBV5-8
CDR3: CASSLRDRGTDTQYF
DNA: TGTGCCAGCAGCTTGAGGGACAGGGGCACAGATACGCAGTATTTT

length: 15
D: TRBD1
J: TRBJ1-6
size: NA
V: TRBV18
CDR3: CASSPLTGGRSPLHF
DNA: TGTGCCAGCTCACCATTGACAGGGGGCAGATCACCCCTCCACTTT

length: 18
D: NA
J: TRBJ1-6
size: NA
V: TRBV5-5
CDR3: CASSLEGRGRLGDSPLHF
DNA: TGTGCCAGCAGCTTGGAGGGTCGGGGGAGGCTAGGTGATTCACCCCTCCACTTT

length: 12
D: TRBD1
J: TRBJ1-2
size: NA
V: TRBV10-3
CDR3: CAISGQGYGYTF
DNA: TGTGCCATCAGTGGACAGGGCTATGGCTACACCTTC

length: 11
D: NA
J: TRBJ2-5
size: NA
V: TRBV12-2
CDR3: CASRSPRTQYF
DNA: TGTGCAAGTCGCTCCCCCCGGACCCAGTACTTC

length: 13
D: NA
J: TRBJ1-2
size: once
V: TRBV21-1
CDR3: CASSKGRVGGYTF
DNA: TGTGCCAGCAGCAAAGGCAGGGTTGGTGGCTACACCTTC

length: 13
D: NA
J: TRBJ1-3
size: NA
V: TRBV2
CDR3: CAITGYSGNTIYF
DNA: TGTGCCATCACAGGTTACTCTGGAAACACCATATATTTT

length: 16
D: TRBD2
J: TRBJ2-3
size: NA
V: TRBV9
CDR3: CASSARLAGDTDTQYF
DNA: TGTGCCAGCAGCGCGAGACTAGCGGGAGACACAGATACGCAGTATTTT

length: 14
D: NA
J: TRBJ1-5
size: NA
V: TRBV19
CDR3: CASSSGQPNQPQHF
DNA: TGTGCCAGTAGCAGCGGACAGCCCAATCAGCCCCAGCATTTT

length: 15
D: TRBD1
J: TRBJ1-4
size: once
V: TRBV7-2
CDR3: CASSLQGGANEKLFF
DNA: TGTGCCAGCAGCTTACAGGGGGGAGCTAATGAAAAACTGTTTTTT

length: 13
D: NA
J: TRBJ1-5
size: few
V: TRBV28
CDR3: CASNRNDIQPQHF
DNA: TGTGCCAGCAACAGGAACGATATACAGCCCCAGCATTTT

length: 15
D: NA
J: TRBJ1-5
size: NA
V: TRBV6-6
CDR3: CASSYAERSNQPQHF
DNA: TGTGCCAGCAGTTACGCAGAGCGTAGCAATCAGCCCCAGCATTTT

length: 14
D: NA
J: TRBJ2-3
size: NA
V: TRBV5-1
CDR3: CASSFGGRSDTQYF
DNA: TGCGCCAGCAGCTTCGGGGGGCGTTCAGATACGCAGTATTTT

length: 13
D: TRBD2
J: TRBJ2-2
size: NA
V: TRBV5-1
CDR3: CASRASGSGELFF
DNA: TGCGCCAGCAGGGCTAGCGGGAGCGGGGAGCTGTTTTTT

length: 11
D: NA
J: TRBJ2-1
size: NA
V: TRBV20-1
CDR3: CSAAPGSEQFF
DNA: TGCAGTGCAGCCCCAGGGTCGGAGCAGTTCTTC